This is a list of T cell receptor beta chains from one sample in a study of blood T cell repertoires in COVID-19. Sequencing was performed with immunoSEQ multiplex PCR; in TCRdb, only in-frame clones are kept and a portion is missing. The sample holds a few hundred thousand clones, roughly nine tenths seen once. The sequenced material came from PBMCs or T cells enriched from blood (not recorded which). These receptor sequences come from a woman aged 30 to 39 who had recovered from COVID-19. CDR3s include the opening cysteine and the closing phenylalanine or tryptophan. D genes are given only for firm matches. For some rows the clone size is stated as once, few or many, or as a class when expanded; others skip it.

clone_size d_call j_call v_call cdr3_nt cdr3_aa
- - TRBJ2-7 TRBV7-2 TGTGCCAGCAGCTCGTTCAGGGGCGTCTACGAGCAGTACTTC CASSSFRGVYEQYF
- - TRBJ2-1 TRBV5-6 TGTGCCAGCAGCGTAGAACATGAGCAGTTCTTC CASSVEHEQFF
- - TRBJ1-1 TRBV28 TGTGCCAGCAGCTTAACAGGGAGTTGGAACACTGAAGCTTTCTTT CASSLTGSWNTEAFF
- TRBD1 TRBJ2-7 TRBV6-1 TGTGCCAGCAGTACGGAACAGGGGTGGTACGAGCAGTACTTC CASSTEQGWYEQYF
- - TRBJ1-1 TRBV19 TGTGCCAGTAGTATAGATCTCGGGTTCACTGAAGCTTTCTTT CASSIDLGFTEAFF
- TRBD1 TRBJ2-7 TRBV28 TGTGCCAATCAATTTACAGGGGATAAGCAGTACTTC CANQFTGDKQYF
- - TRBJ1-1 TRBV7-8 TGTGCCAGCAATGAACAGGGACTGAACACTGAAGCTTTCTTT CASNEQGLNTEAFF
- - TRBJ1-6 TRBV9 TGTGCCAGCAGCGTAGGACTTGCTGATTCACCCCTCCACTTT CASSVGLADSPLHF
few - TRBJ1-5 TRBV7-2 TGTGCCAGCAGCTTCGGTAGCAATCAGCCCCAGCATTTT CASSFGSNQPQHF
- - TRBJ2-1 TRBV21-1 TGTGCCAGCAGCAAGCCGGGACACGAAAACTACAATGAGCAGTTCTTC CASSKPGHENYNEQFF
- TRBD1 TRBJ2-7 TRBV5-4 TGTGCCAGCAGCCAGGGGGTCCAAGAGTTCTACGAGCAGTACTTC CASSQGVQEFYEQYF
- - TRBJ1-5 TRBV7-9 TGTGCCAGCAGCTTGCCGCGGGAGCCCCAGCATTTT CASSLPREPQHF
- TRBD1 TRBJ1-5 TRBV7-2 TGTGCCAGCAGCACCCAGGGGGATCAGCCCCAGCATTTT CASSTQGDQPQHF
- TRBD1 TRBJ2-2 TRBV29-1 TGCAGCATCCGATCCGGGACAGCCACCGGGGAGCTGTTTTTT CSIRSGTATGELFF
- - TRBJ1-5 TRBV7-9 TGTGCCAGCAGCTTAGATAGGTGGGGGACTGAGAGCAATCAGCCCCAGCATTTT CASSLDRWGTESNQPQHF
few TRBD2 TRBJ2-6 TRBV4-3 TGCGCCAGCAGCCAAGATGGGACTAGCGGGGCCAACGTCCTGACTTTC CASSQDGTSGANVLTF
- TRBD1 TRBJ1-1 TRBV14 TGTGCCAGCAGCAAAGGGGACAGGGTGATGGCTGAAGCTTTCTTT CASSKGDRVMAEAFF
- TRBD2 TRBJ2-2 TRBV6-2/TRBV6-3 TGTGCCAGCAGTTACCCGACTAGCCGGCCGACCGGGGAGCTGTTTTTT CASSYPTSRPTGELFF
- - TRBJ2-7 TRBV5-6 TGTGCCAGCAGCACCAGGAGGGACAGTCCCGCCCAGTACTTC CASSTRRDSPAQYF
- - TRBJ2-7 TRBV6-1 TGTGCCAGCAGTGAAGACTTGCGGACAGCCGAGCAGTACTTC CASSEDLRTAEQYF
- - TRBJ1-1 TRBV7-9 TGTGCCAGCAGCTTAAACAGGGTCCGGGGAACTGAAGCTTTCTTT CASSLNRVRGTEAFF
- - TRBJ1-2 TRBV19 TGTGCCAGTAGTATCGGCGGCAGTAGATTTACTAACTATGGCTACACCTTC CASSIGGSRFTNYGYTF
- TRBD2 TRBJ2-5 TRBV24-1 TGTGCCACCAGTGATTTTTCGTGGCGGGAGCGCCAAGAGACCCAGTACTTC CATSDFSWRERQETQYF
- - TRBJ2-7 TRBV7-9 TGTGCCAGCAGCTTAGGAACCACACAAATTTCCTACGAGCAGTACTTC CASSLGTTQISYEQYF
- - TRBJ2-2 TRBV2 TGTGCCAGCAGTGAGCTATCTGGGGGCTTGGCCGGGGAGCTGTTTTTT CASSELSGGLAGELFF
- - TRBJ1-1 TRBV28 TGTGCCAGCATCCTAAATCCAGGCGCGGGCGGGAACACTGAAGCTTTCTTT CASILNPGAGGNTEAFF
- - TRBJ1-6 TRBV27 TGTGCCAGCACCCTGGGGGGGCCGGGTTCACCCCTCCACTTT CASTLGGPGSPLHF
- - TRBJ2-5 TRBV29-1 TGCAGCGTCGCTTCCAGGCTCCGGGAGACCCAGTACTTC CSVASRLRETQYF
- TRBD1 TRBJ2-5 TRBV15 TGTGCCACCACCTCTAGCACAGGGGAATGGGAGACCCAGTACTTC CATTSSTGEWETQYF
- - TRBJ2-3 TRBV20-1 TGCAGTGGAGCTAGCACAGATACGCAGTATTTT CSGASTDTQYF
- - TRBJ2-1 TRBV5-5 TGTGCCAGCAGAGGAGGGGGCGCGTCCTACAATGAGCAGTTCTTC CASRGGGASYNEQFF
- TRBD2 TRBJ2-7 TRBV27 TGTGCCAGCGCAAGGACTAGGCGAAGCTACGAGCAGTACTTC CASARTRRSYEQYF
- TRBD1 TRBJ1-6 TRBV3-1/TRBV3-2 TGTGCCAGCAGCTCCAGCAGGGACAGGCACTATAATTCACCCCTCCACTTT CASSSSRDRHYNSPLHF
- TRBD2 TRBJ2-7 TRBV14 TGTGCCAGCAGCCCGGGCGGGGGGCCCTACGAGCAGTACTTC CASSPGGGPYEQYF
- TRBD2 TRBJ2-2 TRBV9 TGTGCCAGCAGCCTTCGACTAGCGGGCACCGGGGAGCTGTTTTTT CASSLRLAGTGELFF
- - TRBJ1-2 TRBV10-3 TGTGCCATCAGTGAGCAGGCCTATGGCTACACCTTC CAISEQAYGYTF
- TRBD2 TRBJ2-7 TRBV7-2 TGTGCCAGCAGCCTCTCTAGCGGGAGGATATACGAGCAGTACTTC CASSLSSGRIYEQYF
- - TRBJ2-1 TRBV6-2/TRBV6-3 TGTGCCAGCAGTTACCCACTAGACATCCACAATGAGCAGTTCTTC CASSYPLDIHNEQFF
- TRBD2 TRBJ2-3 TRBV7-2 TGTGCCAGCAGCTTAGACCCTAGCGGGGGTATTAAGTATTTT CASSLDPSGGIKYF
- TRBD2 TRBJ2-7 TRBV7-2 TGTGCCAGCAGCAACGGACTAGCGGGGGCTCCCTACGAGCAGTACTTC CASSNGLAGAPYEQYF
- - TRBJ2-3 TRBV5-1 TGCGCCAGCAGCTTTTCTCGGTCTAGGGATACGCAGTATTTT CASSFSRSRDTQYF
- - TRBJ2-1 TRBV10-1 TGCGCCAGCAGTGACGTTGAGGGGGATGAGCAGTTCTTC CASSDVEGDEQFF
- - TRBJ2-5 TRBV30 TGTGCCTGGATTCAGGGGCAAGGGACCCAGTACTTC CAWIQGQGTQYF
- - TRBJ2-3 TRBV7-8 TGTGCCAGCAGCTTATTCACGGGTCAAGATACGCAGTATTTT CASSLFTGQDTQYF
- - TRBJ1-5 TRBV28 TGTGCCAGCAGTTTCCCCGGGACACTTTATAGCAATCAGCCCCAGCATTTT CASSFPGTLYSNQPQHF
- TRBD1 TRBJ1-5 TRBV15 TGTGCCACCAGCAAAGGACAGGGAAATCAGCCCCAGCATTTT CATSKGQGNQPQHF
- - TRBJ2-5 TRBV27 TGTGCCAGCAGTTTAGAGGGCGGCCAAGAGACCCAGTACTTC CASSLEGGQETQYF
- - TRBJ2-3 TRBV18 TGTGCCAGCTCACCGGCCACCTTAGATACGCAGTATTTT CASSPATLDTQYF
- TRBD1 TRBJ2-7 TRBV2 TGTGCCAGCAGGACTGACAGGGCCTACGAGCAGTACTTC CASRTDRAYEQYF
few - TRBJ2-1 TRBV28 TGTGCCAGCAGTTTTTTTCCCCCCGGGTATGAGCAGTTCTTC CASSFFPPGYEQFF
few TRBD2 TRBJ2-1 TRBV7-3 TGTGCCAGCAGCCGCGGACCCGGGGGGAATGAGCAGTTCTTC CASSRGPGGNEQFF